This TCR beta chain came from a study of T cell repertoires in cytomegalovirus infection. Each CDR3 protein is one row after TCRdb ran MiXCR on the reads. The repertoire holds about 230,000 distinct CDR3 sequences, approximately 22% seen once, with over 15% in the top ten. This clonotype has ten or more counts. The CDR3 is 18 amino acids. CDR1 and CDR2 from the germline V gene are SGHVS and FQNEAQ. V lost 5 bases to trimming and J lost 3 bases; unmatched junction nucleotides: 8. The chain recombines TRBV7-8 with TRBJ2-3, with 16 bases that match TRBD2. Sequenced input: CD8+ T cells from PBMCs. This TCR was sampled from a human donor in good health (CMV status not recorded). Some clones in this sample may be carry-over from other donors' samples. CDR3 protein: CASSQGTSGGVLTDTQYF. The CDR3, as DNA: TGTGCCAGCAGCCAGGGGACTAGCGGGGGGGTTTTGACAGATACGCAGTATTTT.